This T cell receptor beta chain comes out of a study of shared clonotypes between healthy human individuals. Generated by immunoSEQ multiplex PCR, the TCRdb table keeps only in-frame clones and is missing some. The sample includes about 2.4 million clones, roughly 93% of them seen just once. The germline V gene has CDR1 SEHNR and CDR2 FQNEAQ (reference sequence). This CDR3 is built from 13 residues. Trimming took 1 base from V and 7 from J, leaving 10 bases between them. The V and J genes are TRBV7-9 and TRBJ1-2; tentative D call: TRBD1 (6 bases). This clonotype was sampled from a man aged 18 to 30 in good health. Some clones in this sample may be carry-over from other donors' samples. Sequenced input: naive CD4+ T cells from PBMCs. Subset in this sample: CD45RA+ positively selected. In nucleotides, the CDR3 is TGTGCCAGCAGCTTAGAATGGACAGTTGGCTACACCTTC. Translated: CASSLEWTVGYTF. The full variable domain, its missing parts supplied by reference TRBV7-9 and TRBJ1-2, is DTGVSQNPRHKITKRGQNVTFRCDPISEHNRLYWYRQTLGQGPEFLTYFQNEAQLEKSRLLSDRFSAERPKGSFSTLEIQRTEQGDSAMYLCASSLEWTVGYTFGSGTRLTVV.